The rows below give T cell receptor beta chains drawn from one sample of a study of naive and memory T cell subsets. TCRdb re-analysed the UMI-ligation and nested PCR reads in MiXCR, keeping a single row per CDR3 protein. Of around 37,000 distinct CDR3 sequences listed, 9.5% to 11% are singletons. The source material was skin, sampled from a tuberculin skin test site. Receptor source: an adult in good health. The CDR3 runs from the conserved cysteine through the conserved F or W.

TRBV20-1 14 CSARDRGQINEQFF
TRBV11-2 20 CASSLRWGQGAYGQNNEQFF
TRBV5-1 14 CASSFVGLGNTIYF
TRBV2 13 CATQGGVGEKLFF
TRBV6-5 15 CASSPTHSMNTEAFF
TRBV5-4 14 CASSYQGSGQPQHF
TRBV19 16 CASSIYTGSMNTEAFF
TRBV29-1 13 CSVEDHEGGEQYF
TRBV29-1 14 CSAADPGMYTEAFF
TRBV20-1 15 CSASQSRVAKNIQYF
TRBV20-1 15 CSARGLAGEVYEQYF
TRBV6-5 15 CASSFRQFMNTEAFF
TRBV18 14 CASSPGTVNYGYTF
TRBV18 17 CASSPAGQGGGTGELFF
TRBV11-2 15 CASSLYPGVNTEAFF
TRBV7-9 14 CASSFGQGNEKLFF